This T cell receptor (beta chain) was documented in a study of memory CD4+ T cells and cytomegalovirus serostatus. Study context: This sample comes from healthy Belgian adults, about nine CMV seropositive, approximately 24 seronegative.

A single count supports this clone. The sort gate was single viable CD3+CD4+CD8-CD45RO+ cells for memory CD4+ T cells. Measured with immunoSEQ multiplex PCR; TCRdb has only the in-frame clones, and not every one. The sample comprises approximately 44,000 clones, around 76% of which are singletons, and more than 1.5% rests with the top ten. Germline V gene data show CDR1 as SGHAT and CDR2 as FQNNGV. V was clipped by 0 bases and J by 5 bases, with 8 bases between them. CDR3 length: 14 amino acids. The V call is TRBV11-2, the J call TRBJ2-1; D unclear. The sequenced sample consisted of memory CD4+ T cells from blood. The sequence derives from an adult in good health and CMV-seronegative. This CDR3 reads CASSLESGHNEQFF. The CDR3, as DNA: TGTGCCAGCAGCTTAGAGTCAGGCCACAATGAGCAGTTCTTC.